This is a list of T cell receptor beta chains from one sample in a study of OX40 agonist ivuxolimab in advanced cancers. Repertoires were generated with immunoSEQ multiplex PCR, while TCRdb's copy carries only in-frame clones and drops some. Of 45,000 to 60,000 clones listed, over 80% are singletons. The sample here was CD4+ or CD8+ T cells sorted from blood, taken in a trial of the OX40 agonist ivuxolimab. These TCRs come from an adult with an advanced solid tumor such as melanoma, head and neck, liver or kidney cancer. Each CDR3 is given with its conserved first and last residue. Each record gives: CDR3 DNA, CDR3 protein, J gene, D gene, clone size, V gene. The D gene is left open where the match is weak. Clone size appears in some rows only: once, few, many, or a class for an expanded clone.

TGCGCCAGCAGTGAGTCGAACCTCGGGCAGCCCCAGCATTTT	CASSESNLGQPQHF	TRBJ1-5	-	-	TRBV10-2
TGTGCCAGCTCACCAAAGGACTCAAACACTGAAGCTTTCTTT	CASSPKDSNTEAFF	TRBJ1-1	-	-	TRBV18
TGTGCCAGCAGTTCACCGAGACAGGGCCAAGAGACCCAGTACTTC	CASSSPRQGQETQYF	TRBJ2-5	TRBD1	-	TRBV28
TGCGCCAGCAGCCAAGTCTTTAGCGGGAACTCCTACAATGAGCAGTTCTTC	CASSQVFSGNSYNEQFF	TRBJ2-1	TRBD2	-	TRBV4-1
TGTGCCAGCAGCTTATTTAGGGGGATAACCTACAATGAGCAGTTCTTC	CASSLFRGITYNEQFF	TRBJ2-1	-	-	TRBV7-8
TGCAGCGTTGTCGTTATACTAGCGGGGAACACCGGGGAGCTGTTTTTT	CSVVVILAGNTGELFF	TRBJ2-2	TRBD2	-	TRBV29-1
TGCGCCAGCAGCCCGCAGGGGTATGGGGTAGATGAGCAGTTCTTC	CASSPQGYGVDEQFF	TRBJ2-1	-	-	TRBV5-1
TGTGCCAGTAGTATAGATCGATATGGGAGGTCCGGCAATGAGCAGTTCTTC	CASSIDRYGRSGNEQFF	TRBJ2-1	-	once	TRBV19
TGTGCCAGCACAAAAGGACTAGCGGATCGAAAGGGGGGAAACTTC	CASTKGLADRKGGNF	TRBJ2-7	TRBD2	-	TRBV2
TGTGCCAGCTCACCACCGAGCGGGAGGGCCCTAGGGGAGCAGTACTTC	CASSPPSGRALGEQYF	TRBJ2-5	TRBD2	-	TRBV18
TGTGCCAGCAGCCAAGATGGAAGGGGGCGTGGATACACCATATATTTT	CASSQDGRGRGYTIYF	TRBJ1-3	TRBD1	-	TRBV14
TGCGCCAGCAGCCAGGCTTCGAACTATGGCTACACCTTC	CASSQASNYGYTF	TRBJ1-2	-	-	TRBV5-1
TGTGCCAGCAGTTTACGGGACAGCTCTGGAAACACCATATATTTT	CASSLRDSSGNTIYF	TRBJ1-3	TRBD1	-	TRBV6-5
TGTGCCAGCAGCTTAGCGGTAGGGGGGGCCTACGAGCAGTACTTC	CASSLAVGGAYEQYF	TRBJ2-7	-	-	TRBV4-2
TGCGCCAGCAGCCACGGGACAATTTACTACGAGCAGTACTTC	CASSHGTIYYEQYF	TRBJ2-7	-	-	TRBV4-1
TGCGCCAGCAGCTTGGAGGGGACGTCGAACCAAGAGACCCAGTACTTC	CASSLEGTSNQETQYF	TRBJ2-5	-	-	TRBV5-1